The rows below give T cell receptor beta chains drawn from one sample of a study of glioma-infiltrating T cells after dendritic cell vaccination. Assay: immunoSEQ multiplex PCR; the TCRdb copy retains only in-frame clones and omits some. This table has approximately 99,000 clones, approximately 84% appearing once. Material: blood, obtained after dendritic cell vaccination. The receptor source for this set is a human donor with glioblastoma. CDR3s include the opening cysteine and the closing phenylalanine or tryptophan. A D gene is named only where the DNA matches it firmly. Some rows mark clone size as missing; the rest say once, few, many or name a class of expanded clone.

v_call: TRBV10-3; j_call: TRBJ2-7; clone_size: few; d_call: -; cdr3_nt: TGTGCCATCAGCGACAGCTGGCCTGCCTACGAGCAGTACTTC; cdr3_aa: CAISDSWPAYEQYF
v_call: TRBV5-4; j_call: TRBJ1-1; clone_size: -; d_call: -; cdr3_nt: TGTGCCAGCAGCTTGGGTATCGGGGAGGTTTGGACTGAAGCTTTCTTT; cdr3_aa: CASSLGIGEVWTEAFF
v_call: TRBV19; j_call: TRBJ1-3; clone_size: -; d_call: -; cdr3_nt: TGTGCCAGTAGTATGGGGCTACCTGGAAACACCATATATTTT; cdr3_aa: CASSMGLPGNTIYF
v_call: TRBV30; j_call: TRBJ2-3; clone_size: -; d_call: TRBD2; cdr3_nt: TGTGCCTGGAGCGTGACTAGCGGGAGGTCTGATACGCAGTATTTT; cdr3_aa: CAWSVTSGRSDTQYF
v_call: TRBV5-1; j_call: TRBJ2-7; clone_size: -; d_call: TRBD1; cdr3_nt: TGCGCCAGCAGCTTCCGGACAGGGGAGGCCCATCCGTCCGAGCAGTACTTC; cdr3_aa: CASSFRTGEAHPSEQYF
v_call: TRBV6-1; j_call: TRBJ2-7; clone_size: -; d_call: TRBD1; cdr3_nt: TGTGCCAGCAGTGAAGGGACAGGGTCTTCCTACGAGCAGTACTTC; cdr3_aa: CASSEGTGSSYEQYF
v_call: TRBV7-9; j_call: TRBJ1-6; clone_size: -; d_call: -; cdr3_nt: TGTGCCAGCAGCCCAATGCTCATACTTTATAATTCACCCCTCCACTTT; cdr3_aa: CASSPMLILYNSPLHF
v_call: TRBV29-1; j_call: TRBJ2-5; clone_size: -; d_call: -; cdr3_nt: TGCAGCGTTGTGGAGGGACCGGTGGGAGAGACCCAGTACTTC; cdr3_aa: CSVVEGPVGETQYF
v_call: TRBV29-1; j_call: TRBJ1-1; clone_size: -; d_call: -; cdr3_nt: TGCAGCGTTTCAAACGCTATGAACACTGAAGCTTTCTTT; cdr3_aa: CSVSNAMNTEAFF
v_call: TRBV7-6; j_call: TRBJ2-4; clone_size: -; d_call: TRBD2; cdr3_nt: TGTGCCAGCAGCTTACAGCGGGCGGGAGGGGCCAAAAACATTCAGTACTTC; cdr3_aa: CASSLQRAGGAKNIQYF
v_call: TRBV9; j_call: TRBJ1-1; clone_size: -; d_call: -; cdr3_nt: TGTGCCAGCAGCGCCCGAAGTGGCGGCGGGACTGAAGCTTTCTTT; cdr3_aa: CASSARSGGGTEAFF
v_call: TRBV11-3; j_call: TRBJ2-7; clone_size: -; d_call: TRBD1; cdr3_nt: TGTGCCAGCAGCCCCCGGAGCGGCAGGGGGGAGCAGTACTTC; cdr3_aa: CASSPRSGRGEQYF
v_call: TRBV5-1; j_call: TRBJ1-1; clone_size: -; d_call: -; cdr3_nt: TGCGCCAGCAGTTTCTTAGGGGGGAACACTGAAGCTTTCTTT; cdr3_aa: CASSFLGGNTEAFF
v_call: TRBV2; j_call: TRBJ1-1; clone_size: -; d_call: -; cdr3_nt: TGTGCCAGCACAAGAGAGGTCTCTGAAGCTTTCTTT; cdr3_aa: CASTREVSEAFF
v_call: TRBV4-2; j_call: TRBJ2-2; clone_size: few; d_call: TRBD1; cdr3_nt: TGTGCCAGCAGCAAAACGACAGGGGGCAACGGGGAGCTGTTTTTT; cdr3_aa: CASSKTTGGNGELFF
v_call: TRBV5-1; j_call: TRBJ2-7; clone_size: -; d_call: -; cdr3_nt: TGCGCCAGCAGCCCCACAGGGAATAACTACGAGCAGTACTTC; cdr3_aa: CASSPTGNNYEQYF
v_call: TRBV28; j_call: TRBJ1-5; clone_size: -; d_call: -; cdr3_nt: TGTGCCAGCAGTTTACTGTCAGCAGGGGTTCAGCCCCAGCATTTT; cdr3_aa: CASSLLSAGVQPQHF
v_call: TRBV6-1; j_call: TRBJ1-2; clone_size: -; d_call: TRBD1; cdr3_nt: TGTGCCAGCAGCCCGGGACAGAGAAACTATGGCTACACCTTC; cdr3_aa: CASSPGQRNYGYTF
v_call: TRBV5-1; j_call: TRBJ1-5; clone_size: -; d_call: -; cdr3_nt: TGCGCCAGCAGCTTGGCGGGCTTAATGACGCGGGGCCCCAATCAGCCCCAGCATTTT; cdr3_aa: CASSLAGLMTRGPNQPQHF
v_call: TRBV9; j_call: TRBJ1-6; clone_size: -; d_call: TRBD1; cdr3_nt: TGTGCCAGTGGCAGGGGGAACAATTCACCCCTCCACTTT; cdr3_aa: CASGRGNNSPLHF
v_call: TRBV28; j_call: TRBJ2-1; clone_size: -; d_call: TRBD2; cdr3_nt: TGTGCCAGCAGTTTTAACTACGCGGGAGCTGGAAATGAGCAGTTCTTC; cdr3_aa: CASSFNYAGAGNEQFF
v_call: TRBV7-9; j_call: TRBJ2-7; clone_size: -; d_call: -; cdr3_nt: TGTGCCAGCAGCTCGACGATTCGAGGCAGGGTCTACGAGCAGTACTTC; cdr3_aa: CASSSTIRGRVYEQYF
v_call: TRBV2; j_call: TRBJ2-7; clone_size: -; d_call: -; cdr3_nt: TGTGCCAGCGGCGGACTCGCGCTCGTCTACGAGCAGTACTTC; cdr3_aa: CASGGLALVYEQYF
v_call: TRBV6-5; j_call: TRBJ1-2; clone_size: -; d_call: -; cdr3_nt: TGTGCCAGCAGTTACTCGAAGGGAGGGGGGAACTATGGCTACACCTTC; cdr3_aa: CASSYSKGGGNYGYTF
v_call: TRBV7-9; j_call: TRBJ1-2; clone_size: -; d_call: -; cdr3_nt: TGTGCCAGCAGCTTAGATGGGGCAGCTCTTAACTATGGCTACACCTTC; cdr3_aa: CASSLDGAALNYGYTF
v_call: TRBV7-9; j_call: TRBJ1-3; clone_size: -; d_call: -; cdr3_nt: TGTGCCAGCAGCCCGACAGTCTCCTCTGGAAACACCATATATTTT; cdr3_aa: CASSPTVSSGNTIYF
v_call: TRBV11-2; j_call: TRBJ1-5; clone_size: -; d_call: -; cdr3_nt: TGTGCCAGCAGCTTAGAATTCGATCAGCCCCAGCATTTT; cdr3_aa: CASSLEFDQPQHF
v_call: TRBV7-3; j_call: TRBJ2-1; clone_size: -; d_call: -; cdr3_nt: TGTGCCAGCAGCTCAAGGGGCGACTCCTACAATGAGCAGTTCTTC; cdr3_aa: CASSSRGDSYNEQFF
v_call: TRBV19; j_call: TRBJ2-1; clone_size: few; d_call: -; cdr3_nt: TGTGCCAGTAGCCTGGAGGTAATCTACAATGAGCAGTTCTTC; cdr3_aa: CASSLEVIYNEQFF
v_call: TRBV28; j_call: TRBJ2-1; clone_size: -; d_call: TRBD2; cdr3_nt: TGTGCCAGCAGTTCGGGGATAGCGGGAGGCTCCTACAATGAGCAGTTCTTC; cdr3_aa: CASSSGIAGGSYNEQFF
v_call: TRBV19; j_call: TRBJ1-5; clone_size: -; d_call: -; cdr3_nt: TGTGCCAGTAGTCCCGACAGTCAGCCCCAGCATTTT; cdr3_aa: CASSPDSQPQHF
v_call: TRBV7-9; j_call: TRBJ1-4; clone_size: few; d_call: -; cdr3_nt: TGTGCCAGCAGCTTAAGCCGAGAACGGGAAAAACTGTTTTTT; cdr3_aa: CASSLSREREKLFF
v_call: TRBV29-1; j_call: TRBJ2-1; clone_size: -; d_call: -; cdr3_nt: TGCAGCGTTGAAGGGGGAGGCGGGACCTCCTACAATGAGCAGTTCTTC; cdr3_aa: CSVEGGGGTSYNEQFF
v_call: TRBV5-6; j_call: TRBJ1-2; clone_size: -; d_call: -; cdr3_nt: TGTGCCAGCAGCTTGGCCATAGGGGCGAATCCTAACTATGGCTACACCTTC; cdr3_aa: CASSLAIGANPNYGYTF
v_call: TRBV6-4; j_call: TRBJ1-5; clone_size: once; d_call: TRBD1; cdr3_nt: TGTGCCAGCAGTGACTCGAAGGGGACAGGGGGGAGCAATCAGCCCCAGCATTTT; cdr3_aa: CASSDSKGTGGSNQPQHF
v_call: TRBV6-1; j_call: TRBJ2-7; clone_size: few; d_call: -; cdr3_nt: TGTGCCAGCAGTGAAGGACACGGGGGGCCACCCTACGAGCAGTACTTC; cdr3_aa: CASSEGHGGPPYEQYF
v_call: TRBV18; j_call: TRBJ2-5; clone_size: -; d_call: TRBD2; cdr3_nt: TGTGCCAGCTCACTACCCGGGACTAGACAAGAGACCCAGTACTTC; cdr3_aa: CASSLPGTRQETQYF
v_call: TRBV9; j_call: TRBJ2-7; clone_size: -; d_call: TRBD1; cdr3_nt: TGTGCCAGCAGCGTAGGGGGACAGGGTTACGAGCAGTACTTC; cdr3_aa: CASSVGGQGYEQYF
v_call: TRBV5-1; j_call: TRBJ2-2; clone_size: -; d_call: -; cdr3_nt: TGCGCCAGCAGCCTCGAAGGGAGCGCAGGGGAGCTGTTTTTT; cdr3_aa: CASSLEGSAGELFF
v_call: TRBV6-5; j_call: TRBJ1-1; clone_size: -; d_call: -; cdr3_nt: TGTGCCAGCAGTTACGGTAGTGGAGGTGAAGCTTTCTTT; cdr3_aa: CASSYGSGGEAFF
v_call: TRBV5-1; j_call: TRBJ2-2; clone_size: -; d_call: -; cdr3_nt: TGCGCCAGCAGCTCTTACTGGGGGGACACCGGGGAGCTGTTTTTT; cdr3_aa: CASSSYWGDTGELFF
v_call: TRBV9; j_call: TRBJ1-5; clone_size: few; d_call: TRBD1; cdr3_nt: TGTGCCAGCAGCCCTTCGACAGGGGACGTCGGTCAGCCCCAGCATTTT; cdr3_aa: CASSPSTGDVGQPQHF
v_call: TRBV5-4; j_call: TRBJ1-3; clone_size: -; d_call: TRBD1; cdr3_nt: TGTGCCAGCAGCACTAGACAGGGAGGAGGAAACACCATATATTTT; cdr3_aa: CASSTRQGGGNTIYF
v_call: TRBV11-2; j_call: TRBJ1-6; clone_size: -; d_call: TRBD1; cdr3_nt: TGTGCCAGCAGCTTAGGGGGACAGGGGAGCTATAATTCACCCCTCCACTTT; cdr3_aa: CASSLGGQGSYNSPLHF
v_call: TRBV2; j_call: TRBJ1-3; clone_size: -; d_call: -; cdr3_nt: TGTGCCAGCAGCAGGGCGGATGGAAACACCATATATTTT; cdr3_aa: CASSRADGNTIYF
v_call: TRBV27; j_call: TRBJ2-1; clone_size: -; d_call: -; cdr3_nt: TGTGCCAGCAGTTTTCCGGGCCCCGGAGGCGTCGAAAATGAGCAGTTCTTC; cdr3_aa: CASSFPGPGGVENEQFF
v_call: TRBV11-2; j_call: TRBJ2-3; clone_size: -; d_call: -; cdr3_nt: TGTGCCAGCAGCTCGGAGGGCCTCACAGATACGCAGTATTTT; cdr3_aa: CASSSEGLTDTQYF
v_call: TRBV9; j_call: TRBJ2-2; clone_size: -; d_call: TRBD2; cdr3_nt: TGTGCCAGCATCAAGCGGGGTCGAGGCACCGGGGAGCTGTTTTTT; cdr3_aa: CASIKRGRGTGELFF
v_call: TRBV9; j_call: TRBJ2-1; clone_size: -; d_call: TRBD2; cdr3_nt: TGTGCCAGCAGCGGGACCTCAGCGGGGACCGGTGAGCAGTTCTTC; cdr3_aa: CASSGTSAGTGEQFF
v_call: TRBV30; j_call: TRBJ2-7; clone_size: -; d_call: -; cdr3_nt: TGTGCCTGGAGTAGTCGGGGGATTATCGAGGGGGAGCAGTACTTC; cdr3_aa: CAWSSRGIIEGEQYF
v_call: TRBV30; j_call: TRBJ2-3; clone_size: -; d_call: TRBD2; cdr3_nt: TGTGCCTGGAGTGTGCGGGGGGGCACAGATACGCAGTATTTT; cdr3_aa: CAWSVRGGTDTQYF
v_call: TRBV2; j_call: TRBJ2-7; clone_size: -; d_call: TRBD1; cdr3_nt: TGTGCCAGCAGTCGGGACAGGGGATCCTACGAGCAGTACTTC; cdr3_aa: CASSRDRGSYEQYF
v_call: TRBV6-5; j_call: TRBJ1-5; clone_size: -; d_call: -; cdr3_nt: TGTGCCAGCCTCAAGTACCGGGAGGGGCAGCCCCAGCATTTT; cdr3_aa: CASLKYREGQPQHF
v_call: TRBV4-2; j_call: TRBJ1-2; clone_size: few; d_call: TRBD1; cdr3_nt: TGTGCCAGCAGCCAAGGTTCCCAGGGGGGCAACTATGGCTACACCTTC; cdr3_aa: CASSQGSQGGNYGYTF
v_call: TRBV7-8; j_call: TRBJ2-7; clone_size: -; d_call: TRBD1; cdr3_nt: TGTGCCAGCAGCTTAGACGGGACAGGGGCCTACGAGCAGTACTTC; cdr3_aa: CASSLDGTGAYEQYF
v_call: TRBV7-9; j_call: TRBJ2-7; clone_size: -; d_call: -; cdr3_nt: TGTGCCAGCAGCCGATACCCGGGACTCTTCTACGAGCAGTACTTC; cdr3_aa: CASSRYPGLFYEQYF
v_call: TRBV7-9; j_call: TRBJ2-7; clone_size: -; d_call: TRBD1; cdr3_nt: TGTGCCAGCAGCTCCCATAGGGGGCAAAATTACGAGCAGTACTTC; cdr3_aa: CASSSHRGQNYEQYF